Presented here are 19 T cell receptor beta chains from one specimen sequenced in a study of cytomegalovirus exposure and HLA in healthy donors. Primers for the PCR totalled 60 Vbeta and 13 Jbeta. Generated by immunoSEQ multiplex PCR, the TCRdb table keeps only in-frame clones and is missing some. The sample lists approximately 120,000 clones, 55% to 75% occurring once. Material: PBMCs. The receptor set was obtained from a woman in her 70s in good health and CMV-seropositive.

This rearrangement joins TRBV23-1 to TRBJ2-1; possibly TRBD2 for D (5 bases). TRBV23-1 is sorted into the ORF group, with uncertain function. This CDR3 comprises 14 residues. V was cut by 6 bases and J by 9 bases, with 18 bases left in between. The CDR3 spells CASSPLAGGFEQFF. The CDR3 nucleotides read TGCGCCAGCAGCCCATTGGCAGGAGGATTTGAGCAGTTCTTC.

Concerning this clone itself: The identical CDR3 is also encoded by other nucleotide sequences in the sample. The chain uses TRBV5-1 and TRBJ2-3, with 10 bases matching TRBD2. The V segment lost 2 bases and the J segment 0 bases; nucleotides outside the gene matches: 0. The CDR3 spans 15 residues. Germline V CDR1 and CDR2: SGHRS, YFSETQ. The CDR3 loop is CASSLLAGSTDTQYF. In DNA, the CDR3 is TGCGCCAGCAGCTTACTAGCGGGAAGCACAGATACGCAGTATTTT.

The chain employs TRBV7-8 and TRBJ1-4, with D hard to call. Per the germline V gene, CDR1 is SGHVS and CDR2 is FQNEAQ. The CDR3 is 14 amino acids. Trimming stripped 6 bases from V and 10 bases from J, with 18 bases between. Written as DNA, the CDR3 is TGTGCCAGCAGACCTCTCGGGAGCCTAGGAAAACTGTTTTTT. Its protein is CASRPLGSLGKLFF.

The chain recombines TRBV7-2 with TRBJ2-2; D ambiguous. CDR3 length: 15 amino acids. Germline V gene sequence: CDR1 SGHTA, CDR2 FQGNSA. Trimming cost V 2 bases and J 0 bases, with 7 bases left between them. The CDR3 sequence is CASSLSFANTGELFF. DNA of the CDR3: TGTGCCAGCAGCTTATCGTTCGCGAACACCGGGGAGCTGTTTTTT.

The gene calls are TRBV6-6 and TRBJ2-1; D not resolved. V was shortened by 2 bases and J by 3 bases, with 14 bases between the two germline ends. Germline values: CDR1 MNHNY, CDR2 SVGAGI (reference sequence). The CDR3 contains 16 residues. CDR3: CASSYLLTPYYNEQFF. CDR3 coding DNA: TGTGCCAGCAGTTACCTCCTAACCCCTTACTACAATGAGCAGTTCTTC.

This clone was recorded once. The rearrangement uses TRBV5-4 and TRBJ2-1; TRBD1 aligns across 10 bases. V was pared by 7 bases and J by 2 bases, with 9 bases of the junction left unmatched. There are 16 residues in the CDR3. Looked up from germline, CDR1 is SGHNT and CDR2 is YYREEE (reference sequence). CDR3 region: CASVSSGTGAYNEQFF. For the CDR3, the DNA is TGTGCCAGCGTCTCCTCCGGGACAGGGGCCTACAATGAGCAGTTCTTC.

In this sample, this clone turned up once. The chain couples TRBV18 to TRBJ1-2; D not certain. Looked up from germline, CDR1 is KGHSH and CDR2 is LQKENI. The ends were cut back, 3 bases at V and 7 bases at J, with 9 bases in the middle. The CDR3 spans 12 residues. The CDR3 region is CASSPLVGGYTF. The DNA of the CDR3 is TGTGCCAGCTCACCCCTCGTCGGTGGCTACACCTTC.

In its sample, this clone was seen a few times. The sample has other DNA sequences that encode this CDR3 too. V usage is TRBV19 and J usage is TRBJ2-7; tentatively, D is TRBD2 (5 bases). V lost 1 base, J lost 3 bases, and 7 bases lay in between. CDR3 length equals 13 residues. CDR1 is LNHDA, CDR2 SQIVND, per germline (reference sequence). The CDR3 region has the DNA TGTGCCAGTAGTATAGGACGGGGCTACGAGCAGTACTTC. Protein product: CASSIGRGYEQYF.

This clone has only a few counts. The chain uses TRBV4-1 and TRBJ2-7; 11 bases map to TRBD2. J gave up 5 bases and V 4 bases, and 10 bases lay outside the gene matches. Germline V gene data show CDR1 as MGHRA and CDR2 as YSYEKL. The CDR3 length is 16 residues. The CDR3 DNA reads TGCGCCAGCAGCCTTTTACTAGCGGGGGTACCAAACGAGCAGTACTTC. Its protein product is CASSLLLAGVPNEQYF.

The J gene is TRBJ2-2, the V gene TRBV30; D gene ambiguous. Germline CDR1 is GTSNPN and CDR2 is SVGIG (reference sequence). The V end lost 0 bases, the J end lost 0 bases, and 5 bases lay between the germline ends. CDR3 length equals 14 residues. The CDR3 DNA reads as TGTGCCTGGAGTGTACTCGCGAACACCGGGGAGCTGTTTTTT. Its translation is CAWSVLANTGELFF.

J is TRBJ1-4 and V is TRBV19; TRBD1 matches 8 bases. CDR1 LNHDA and CDR2 SQIVND come from the germline V gene (reference sequence). CDR3 length: 16 amino acids. Losses at the gene ends were 3 bases for V and 7 bases for J; bases not matched to a gene: 10. CDR3 amino acids: CASSMIRQGAGEKLFF. DNA for the CDR3: TGTGCCAGTAGTATGATTAGGCAGGGGGCCGGTGAAAAACTGTTTTTT.

The chain uses TRBV7-8 and TRBJ2-1; D possibly corresponds to TRBD2 (6 bases). The CDR3 is 15 amino acids. Trimming pared 7 bases from V and 0 bases from J, leaving 13 bases between. Per germline, CDR1 SGHVS and CDR2 FQNEAQ. The CDR3 DNA is TGTGCCAGCACCTTGAAAGCGGGCTCCTACAATGAGCAGTTCTTC. This codes for CASTLKAGSYNEQFF. The full variable domain, with the rest looked up from reference TRBV7-8 and TRBJ2-1, is GAGVSQSPRYKVAKRGQDVALRCDPISGHVSLFWYQQALGQGPEFLTYFQNEAQLDKSGLPSDRFFAERPEGSVSTLKIQRTQQEDSAVYLCASTLKAGSYNEQFFGPGTRLTVL.

The rearrangement uses TRBV5-1 and TRBJ2-2; D is uncertain. CDR3 length equals 13 residues. V was pared by 0 bases and J by 5 bases, with 5 bases between. Germline V CDR1 and CDR2: SGHRS, YFSETQ. DNA for the CDR3: TGCGCCAGCAGCTTGGACAGTACCGGGGAGCTGTTTTTT. It translates to CASSLDSTGELFF.

The chain combines TRBV19 with TRBJ1-2, with TRBD1 matching 7 bases. Germline V gives CDR1 LNHDA, CDR2 SQIVND (reference sequence). V lost 5 bases to trimming and J lost 4 bases; unmatched junction nucleotides: 7. The CDR3 is 14 amino acids. The CDR3 coding sequence is TGTGCCAGTAGTCCACCGGGACAGTTCTATGGCTACACCTTC. This gives the protein CASSPPGQFYGYTF.

The rearrangement uses TRBV13 and TRBJ2-7; 7 bases align to TRBD1. The CDR3 has 15 amino acids. J was trimmed by 3 bases and V by 3 bases; bases with no gene match: 8. CDR1 is PRHDT and CDR2 is FYEKMQ in the germline V gene (reference sequence). The CDR3 spells CASSFFDRVSYEQYF. In nucleotides, the CDR3 is TGTGCCAGCAGCTTCTTCGACAGGGTTAGCTACGAGCAGTACTTC.

The rearrangement links TRBV7-9 to TRBJ1-6; 7 nucleotides agree with TRBD1. J lost 9 bases, V lost 5 bases, and 7 bases had no gene match. The CDR3 runs to 14 residues. Germline assignment: CDR1 SEHNR and CDR2 FQNEAQ (reference sequence). DNA of the CDR3: TGTGCCAGCAGCAGACAGGGCCCTGGTTCACCCCTCCACTTT. It codes for CASSRQGPGSPLHF. Variable domain in full (rest from reference TRBV7-9 and TRBJ1-6): DTGVSQNPRHKITKRGQNVTFRCDPISEHNRLYWYRQTLGQGPEFLTYFQNEAQLEKSRLLSDRFSAERPKGSFSTLEIQRTEQGDSAMYLCASSRQGPGSPLHFGNGTRLTVT.

The genes are TRBV10-2 and TRBJ2-7; 9 bases fit TRBD1. The CDR3 runs to 13 residues. V was pared by 6 bases and J by 7 bases, with 7 bases of the junction left unmatched. Germline V gene sequence: CDR1 WSHSY, CDR2 SAAADI. The CDR3 sequence is CASRGLTGGEQYF. DNA for the CDR3: TGCGCCAGCAGAGGCTTGACAGGGGGGGAGCAGTACTTC.

This chain connects TRBV7-2 to TRBJ1-2; 7 bases map to TRBD1. V lost 1 base and J lost 2; bases outside the gene matches: 13. The CDR3 has 18 amino acids. Germline CDR1 SGHTA, CDR2 FQGNSA. CDR3 sequence: CASSLVPRDSAFNYGYTF. CDR3 sequence (DNA): TGTGCCAGCAGCTTAGTACCCCGGGACAGTGCATTCAACTATGGCTACACCTTC.

The genes are TRBV6-6 and TRBJ2-1; perhaps TRBD2 as D (5 bases). V was pared by 8 bases and J by 6 bases, with 11 bases between. Germline lookup yields CDR1 MNHNY and CDR2 SVGAGI (reference sequence). The CDR3 has 12 amino acids. CDR3 sequence: CASEGAPNEQFF. The CDR3, as DNA: TGTGCCAGCGAGGGAGCACCCAATGAGCAGTTCTTC.